This T cell receptor (beta chain) was sequenced in a study of cytomegalovirus exposure and HLA in healthy donors. General study results and limits: Across donors, presence/absence analyses took sequencing depth to be roughly uniform. The sole available immune exposure information was CMV serostatus. Upon later analysis, TCR association rates were observed to vary by HLA locus, being highest for DRB1 and lowest for HLA-C. The study put some 160 TCR beta chains on its list as cytomegalovirus-associated.

The germline V gene has CDR1 SGHTA and CDR2 FQGNSA. V shed 5 bases and J shed 9 bases, with 11 bases lying between them. This CDR3 spans 11 amino acids. The table lists this clone with a few counts. Its antigen is undetermined. PCR primers comprised 60 Vbeta and 13 Jbeta primers. Clones were read by immunoSEQ multiplex PCR, and TCRdb kept only the in-frame ones, dropping some. Among approximately 130,000 clones listed, around 72% were seen once. The chain uses TRBV7-2 and TRBJ2-7, with a tentative D call TRBD1 (5 bases). Sequenced sample: PBMCs. The clonotype was recovered from a woman aged 50 to 60 in good health and CMV-seropositive. The CDR3 region has the DNA TGTGCCAGCAGCACCGGACAAAGGCAGTACTTC. Amino acids: CASSTGQRQYF.